This T cell receptor (beta chain) comes out of a study of chemoradiotherapy in HPV16-positive cancers. Samples were taken several times over chemoradiotherapy. Study-wide results and caveats: For HPV16-positive patients, expanding HPV-responsive T cells associated with longer recurrence-free survival. Candidate HPV-specific clones and E7-related TCR motifs grew in tumor during treatment.

Trimming cost V 5 bases and J 0 bases, with 11 bases left between them. This CDR3 is 14 amino acids long. Germline CDR1 and CDR2: SGHTA and FQGNSA. Details on this clone: Antigen: not known.

Clones were sequenced by immunoSEQ multiplex PCR, and TCRdb holds only the in-frame ones, with some missing. In the table there are over 35,000 clones, 76% of which are singletons. Sample: blood, taken from a patient who underwent chemoradiotherapy. This chain uses TRBV7-2 with TRBJ2-7; D is unclear. The receptor comes from a human donor with HPV-associated anogenital cancer. This CDR3 is CASSVGRFSYEQYF. CDR3 sequence (DNA): TGTGCCAGCAGCGTGGGCCGGTTCTCCTACGAGCAGTACTTC.